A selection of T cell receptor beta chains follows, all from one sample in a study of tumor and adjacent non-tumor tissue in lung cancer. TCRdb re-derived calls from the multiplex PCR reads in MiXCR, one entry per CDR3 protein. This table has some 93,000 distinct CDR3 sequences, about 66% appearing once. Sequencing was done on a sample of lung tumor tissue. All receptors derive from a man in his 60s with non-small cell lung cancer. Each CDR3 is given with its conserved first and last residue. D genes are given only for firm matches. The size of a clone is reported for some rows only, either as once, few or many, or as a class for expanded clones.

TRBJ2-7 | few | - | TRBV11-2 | CASSLPTSEQYF | TGTGCCAGCAGCTTACCGACTTCCGAGCAGTACTTC
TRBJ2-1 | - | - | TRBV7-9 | CASSPYGSGADEQFF | TGTGCCAGCAGCCCCTACGGCTCGGGTGCCGATGAGCAGTTCTTC
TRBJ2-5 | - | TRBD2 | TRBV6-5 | CASTQKWGGRQETQYF | TGTGCCAGCACCCAGAAGTGGGGGGGTAGACAAGAGACTCAGTACTTC
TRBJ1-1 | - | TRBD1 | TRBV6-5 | CASSYTGENTDAFF | TGTGCCAGCAGTTACACAGGGGAGAACACTGACGCCTTCTTT
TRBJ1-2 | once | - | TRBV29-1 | CSEYRTPVGYTF | TGCAGCGAGTACCGGACCCCAGTGGGCTACACCTTC
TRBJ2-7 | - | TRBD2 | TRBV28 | CASRTRGRGGFYEQYF | TGTGCAAGCAGAACCCGGGGCCGGGGGGGATTCTACGAGCAGTACTTC
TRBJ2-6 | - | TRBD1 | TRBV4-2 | CASSQEGTVGSGADVLTF | TGTGCCAGCAGCCAAGAAGGGACAGTGGGCTCTGGGGCCGACGTCCTGACTTTC
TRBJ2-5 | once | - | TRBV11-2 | CASNLQGGTQETQYF | TGTGCCAGCAACCTCCAAGGCGGGACACAAGAGACCCAGTATTTC
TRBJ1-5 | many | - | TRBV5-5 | CASSDYPSSLGDQPQHF | TGTGCCAGCAGCGATTATCCTTCGTCCCTTGGTGATCAGCCCCAGCATTTT
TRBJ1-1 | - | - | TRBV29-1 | CSIAYRVNSEAFF | TGCAGCATTGCCTACAGAGTGAACTCTGAAGCTTTCTTT
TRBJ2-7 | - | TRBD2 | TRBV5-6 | CASSPTLAGGPGNYEQYF | TGTGCCAGCAGCCCGACACTAGCGGGAGGCCCGGGTAACTACGAGCAGTACTTC
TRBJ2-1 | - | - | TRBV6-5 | CASSSQGGDERFF | TGTGCCAGCAGTAGTCAGGGTGGGGATGAGCGGTTCTTC
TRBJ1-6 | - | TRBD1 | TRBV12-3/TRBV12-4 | CASSLRTTGSGPPLHF | TGTGCCAGCAGTCTACGTACGACAGGGAGTGGCCCACCCCTCCACTTT
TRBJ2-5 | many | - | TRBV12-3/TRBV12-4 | CASSLSHETQYF | TGTGCCAGCAGTTTAAGCCACGAGACCCAGTACTTC
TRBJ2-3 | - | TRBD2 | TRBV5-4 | CASSRPSGESTNTQYF | TGTGCCAGCAGCCGACCTAGCGGTGAAAGCACAAATACGCAGTATTTT
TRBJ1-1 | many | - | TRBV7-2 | CASSLFGTMNTEAFF | TGTGCCAGCAGCTTATTCGGTACCATGAACACTGAAGCTTTCTTT
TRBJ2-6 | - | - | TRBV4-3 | CASSKTGGAGAISGVNVLTF | TGCGCCAGCAGCAAAACGGGTGGGGCAGGGGCTATCTCTGGGGTCAACGTCCTGACTTTC
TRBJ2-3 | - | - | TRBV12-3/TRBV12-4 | CASSQPGFTDMQYF | TGTGCCAGTAGCCAACCAGGGTTCACAGATATGCAATATTTT
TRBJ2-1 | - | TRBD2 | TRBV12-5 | CASGLSERGSDNEQFF | TGTGCTAGTGGTTTGTCCGAGCGGGGGTCGGACAATGAGCAGTTCTTC
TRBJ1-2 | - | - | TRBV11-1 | CANSLAGDYGYTF | TGTGCCAACAGCTTAGCGGGCGACTACGGTTACACCTTC
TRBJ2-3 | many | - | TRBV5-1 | CASSLSAPFDTQYF | TGCGCCAGCAGCTTGTCCGCCCCTTTTGATACGCAGTATTTT
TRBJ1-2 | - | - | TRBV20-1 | CSTPDMIGGYTF | TGCAGTACTCCGGACATGATCGGTGGCTACACCTTC
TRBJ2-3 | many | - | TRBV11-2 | CASSFESGDTQYF | TGTGCCAGCAGCTTTGAGTCTGGAGATACGCAGTATTTT
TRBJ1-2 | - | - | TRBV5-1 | CANSLELGTTYGYTF | TGCGCCAACAGCTTGGAGCTAGGAACTACTTATGGCTACACCTTC
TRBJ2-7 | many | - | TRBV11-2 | CASSLWVGVRGTYEQYF | TGTGCCAGCAGCTTATGGGTGGGTGTCAGGGGTACCTACGAGCAGTACTTC
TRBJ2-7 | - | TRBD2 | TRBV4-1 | CASSQDRGGSHKQYF | TGCGCCAGCAGCCAAGATCGGGGGGGGTCCCACAAGCAGTACTTC
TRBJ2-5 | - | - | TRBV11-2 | CSSTLVPPGGETQYF | TGTTCCAGCACCTTAGTACCCCCAGGAGGAGAGACCCAGTACTTC
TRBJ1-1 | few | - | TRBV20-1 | CSAREGPQGPTEAFF | TGCAGTGCTAGAGAGGGCCCCCAGGGACCCACTGAAGCTTTCTTT
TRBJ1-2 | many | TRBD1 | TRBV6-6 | CASSYGDRDLGYTF | TGTGCCAGCAGTTACGGGGACAGGGATCTCGGCTACACCTTC
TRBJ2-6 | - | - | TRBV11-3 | CASSQQGSGACVLTF | TGTGCCAGCAGCCAACAGGGTTCTGGGGCCTGCGTCCTGACTTTT
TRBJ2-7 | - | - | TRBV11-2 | CASSLDSGTGLF | TGTGCCAGCAGCTTAGACTCGGGGACGGGACTCTTC
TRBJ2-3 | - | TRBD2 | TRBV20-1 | CGARVAQRGSTDTQYF | TGCGGTGCTAGAGTGGCTCAGCGGGGGTCCACAGACACGCAGTATTTT
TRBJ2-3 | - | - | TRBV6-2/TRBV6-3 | CASSARHGQFTSSSTDTQYF | TGTGCCAGCAGTGCACGTCATGGACAATTCACTAGCTCTAGCACAGATACGCAGTATTTT
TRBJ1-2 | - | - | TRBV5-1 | CASSLTLQPDYSYTF | TGCGCCAGCAGCTTGACCCTCCAGCCCGACTATAGCTACACCTTC
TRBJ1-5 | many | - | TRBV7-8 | CASSPDSSQPQHF | TGTGCCAGCAGCCCAGATAGCAGTCAGCCCCAGCATTTT
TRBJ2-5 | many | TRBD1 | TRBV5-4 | CASSTGGWETQYF | TGTGCCAGCAGTACAGGGGGCTGGGAGACCCAGTACTTC
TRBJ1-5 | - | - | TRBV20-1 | CSARRGPGYNQPQHF | TGCAGTGCTAGACGCGGACCGGGATACAATCAGCCTCAGCATTTT
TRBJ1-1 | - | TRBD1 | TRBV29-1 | CSVDGDSEAFF | TGCAGCGTTGATGGGGACAGCGAAGCTTTCTTT
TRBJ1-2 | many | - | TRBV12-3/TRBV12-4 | CASSSTVAYGYTF | TGTGCCAGCAGTTCAACAGTGGCCTATGGCTACACCTTC
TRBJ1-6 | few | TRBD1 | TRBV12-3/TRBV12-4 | CASSSQGANQAALHF | TGTGCCAGCAGTTCCCAGGGGGCGAATCAGGCGGCCCTCCACTTT
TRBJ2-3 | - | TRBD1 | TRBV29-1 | CGERQGAADRQYF | TGCGGCGAAAGACAGGGGGCGGCAGATAGGCAGTATTTT
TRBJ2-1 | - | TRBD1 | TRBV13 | CASSMGQSSYSELFF | TGTGCCAGCAGCATGGGACAGAGCTCCTACAGTGAGCTGTTCTTC
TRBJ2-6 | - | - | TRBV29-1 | CSVDTEAGANVLTF | TGCAGCGTAGATACAGAGGCTGGGGCCAACGTCCTGACTTTC
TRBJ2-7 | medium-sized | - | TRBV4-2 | CASSHTMGREQYF | TGTGCCAGCAGCCATACGATGGGGCGCGAGCAGTACTTC
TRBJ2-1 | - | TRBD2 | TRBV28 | CASSLPPSGNYQFF | TGTGCCAGCAGTTTACCCCCTAGCGGAAATTATCAGTTCTTC
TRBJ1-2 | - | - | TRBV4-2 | CASSQDDGYCYTF | TGTGCCAGCAGCCAAGATGATGGCTATTGCTATACCTTC
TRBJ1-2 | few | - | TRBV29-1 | CSVGGPNPNYGYTF | TGCAGCGTTGGGGGACCTAATCCTAACTATGGCTACACCTTC
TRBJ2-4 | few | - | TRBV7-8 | CASSFGVGGDIQYF | TGTGCCAGTAGCTTTGGCGTGGGTGGTGACATTCAGTACTTC
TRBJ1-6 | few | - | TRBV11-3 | CASSLQDYNPPLHF | TGTGCCAGCAGCCTCCAGGACTATAATCCACCCCTCCACTTT
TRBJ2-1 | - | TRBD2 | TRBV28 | CASSSPPSGNELFF | TGTGCCAGCAGTTCACCCCCTAGCGGAAATGAGCTGTTCTTC
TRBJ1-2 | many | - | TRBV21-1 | CASSPRGGGYGYTF | TGTGCCAGCAGCCCCAGGGGCGGGGGCTATGGCTACACCTTC
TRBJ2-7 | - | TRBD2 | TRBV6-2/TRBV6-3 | CARSYSSGIPYKQYF | TGTGCCAGAAGTTATTCTAGCGGAATCCCCTACAAGCAGTACTTC
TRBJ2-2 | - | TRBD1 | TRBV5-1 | CASNRGQGGGEMFF | TGCGCCAGCAACCGTGGACAGGGGGGCGGGGAGATGTTTTTT